This TCR beta chain was sequenced during a study of CD4+ T cells in melanoma. Germline lookup yields CDR1 SEHNR and CDR2 FQNEAQ (reference sequence). The CDR3 covers 16 residues. With 5 bases removed from V and 0 bases from J, the gap between germline ends came to 13 bases. Profiled with immunoSEQ multiplex PCR; TCRdb holds only in-frame clones, not every one. In the table there are over 100,000 clones, around 93% of which are singletons. The origin of this receptor is a human donor with melanoma. The sequencing sample was made of peripheral blood. The chain employs TRBV7-9 and TRBJ1-4; D call uncertain. The CDR3 bases are TGTGCCAGCAGCCAAAGCGCCACAGCAACTAATGAAAAACTGTTTTTT. Its protein product is CASSQSATATNEKLFF.